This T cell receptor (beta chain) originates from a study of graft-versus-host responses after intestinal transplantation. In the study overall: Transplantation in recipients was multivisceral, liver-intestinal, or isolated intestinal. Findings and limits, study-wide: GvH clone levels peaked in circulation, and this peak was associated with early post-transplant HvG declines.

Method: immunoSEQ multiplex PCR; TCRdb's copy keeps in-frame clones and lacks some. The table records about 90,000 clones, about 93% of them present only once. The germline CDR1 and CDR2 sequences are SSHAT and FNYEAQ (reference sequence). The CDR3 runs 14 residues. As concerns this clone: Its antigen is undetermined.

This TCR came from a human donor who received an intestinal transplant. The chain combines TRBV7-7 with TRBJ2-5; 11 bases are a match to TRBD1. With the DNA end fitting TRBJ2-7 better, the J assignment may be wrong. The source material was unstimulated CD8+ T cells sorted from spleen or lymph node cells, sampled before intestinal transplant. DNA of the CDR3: TGTGCCAGCAGCTTGGGACAGGGGGCCTACGAGCAGTACTTC. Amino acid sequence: CASSLGQGAYEQYF.